These T cell receptor beta chains were read from a single sample in a study of blood T cell repertoires in COVID-19. TCRdb's table, derived via immunoSEQ multiplex PCR, lists solely in-frame clones and lacks some. The sample contains around 470,000 clones, 85% to 90% of which appear only once. The sample was peripheral blood. These receptor sequences come from a man in his late teens or twenties with COVID-19, enrolled during active disease. The CDR3 runs from the conserved cysteine through the conserved F or W. Fields, in order: J gene, V gene, D gene, CDR3 protein. D genes are given only for firm matches.

j_gene: TRBJ2-3
v_gene: TRBV6-5
d_gene: TRBD2
CDR3aa: CASRSLAGGLDTQYF

j_gene: TRBJ2-7
v_gene: TRBV7-9
d_gene: .
CDR3aa: CASRVAHSYEQYF

j_gene: TRBJ1-2
v_gene: TRBV10-1
d_gene: TRBD1
CDR3aa: CANTGGRGYTF

j_gene: TRBJ1-1
v_gene: TRBV7-9
d_gene: .
CDR3aa: CASSQLGPEAFF

j_gene: TRBJ1-1
v_gene: TRBV5-1
d_gene: .
CDR3aa: CASSLGLRQVEGGNTEAFF

j_gene: TRBJ2-1
v_gene: TRBV19
d_gene: TRBD2
CDR3aa: CASSIGGQRGNEQFF

j_gene: TRBJ2-1
v_gene: TRBV9
d_gene: .
CDR3aa: CASSESRLYYNEQFF

j_gene: TRBJ2-7
v_gene: TRBV6-1
d_gene: .
CDR3aa: CASSEARTVTYEQYF

j_gene: TRBJ2-7
v_gene: TRBV7-9
d_gene: TRBD2
CDR3aa: CASSPKYGRYSYEQYF

j_gene: TRBJ2-2
v_gene: TRBV6-4
d_gene: .
CDR3aa: CASSKAGDAGELFF

j_gene: TRBJ2-1
v_gene: TRBV7-9
d_gene: .
CDR3aa: CASSLQGLDEQFF

j_gene: TRBJ1-4
v_gene: TRBV30
d_gene: .
CDR3aa: CAGGTREKLFF

j_gene: TRBJ1-4
v_gene: TRBV9
d_gene: .
CDR3aa: CASSRTGEKLFF

j_gene: TRBJ1-1
v_gene: TRBV10-3
d_gene: .
CDR3aa: CAISRGTVNTEAFF

j_gene: TRBJ1-4
v_gene: TRBV6-7
d_gene: .
CDR3aa: CASSYVSGTELRRGEKLFF

j_gene: TRBJ2-5
v_gene: TRBV12-5
d_gene: .
CDR3aa: CASGLETQYF

j_gene: TRBJ2-7
v_gene: TRBV5-1
d_gene: TRBD2
CDR3aa: CASSSSRISGRAPYEQYF

j_gene: TRBJ2-4
v_gene: TRBV15
d_gene: .
CDR3aa: CATSRDRYIQYF

j_gene: TRBJ1-1
v_gene: TRBV2
d_gene: TRBD1
CDR3aa: CASSFDRGGTEAFF

j_gene: TRBJ2-2
v_gene: TRBV5-4
d_gene: TRBD2
CDR3aa: CASSFRLAGANTGELFF

j_gene: TRBJ1-2
v_gene: TRBV6-2/TRBV6-3
d_gene: .
CDR3aa: CASSQLFGYTF

j_gene: TRBJ2-1
v_gene: TRBV11-3
d_gene: TRBD2
CDR3aa: CASSITSGSTNEQFF

j_gene: TRBJ2-7
v_gene: TRBV5-1
d_gene: .
CDR3aa: CASSLVLHEQYF

j_gene: TRBJ1-4
v_gene: TRBV19
d_gene: TRBD1
CDR3aa: CASSTGTAYNEKLFF

j_gene: TRBJ2-3
v_gene: TRBV11-3
d_gene: .
CDR3aa: CASSAGDTDTQYF

j_gene: TRBJ2-3
v_gene: TRBV2
d_gene: .
CDR3aa: CASSGLGTSTDTQYF

j_gene: TRBJ2-7
v_gene: TRBV5-1
d_gene: TRBD1
CDR3aa: CASSTGQGYEQYF

j_gene: TRBJ2-3
v_gene: TRBV6-6
d_gene: TRBD1
CDR3aa: CASSHPTTGGLDTQYF

j_gene: TRBJ1-3
v_gene: TRBV9
d_gene: TRBD1
CDR3aa: CASSSGTGDGNTIYF

j_gene: TRBJ2-6
v_gene: TRBV21-1
d_gene: .
CDR3aa: CASSNHQGAKAGANVLTF

j_gene: TRBJ1-4
v_gene: TRBV6-5
d_gene: TRBD1
CDR3aa: CASLRTGNEKLFF

j_gene: TRBJ1-1
v_gene: TRBV9
d_gene: .
CDR3aa: CASSAGTLNTEAFF

j_gene: TRBJ2-1
v_gene: TRBV10-1
d_gene: TRBD2
CDR3aa: CASSEVSGGPYNEQFF

j_gene: TRBJ2-1
v_gene: TRBV3-1/TRBV3-2
d_gene: TRBD2
CDR3aa: CASTLDRTSMFF

j_gene: TRBJ2-2
v_gene: TRBV29-1
d_gene: TRBD2
CDR3aa: CSVDTSGTTGELFF

j_gene: TRBJ2-1
v_gene: TRBV6-5
d_gene: TRBD2
CDR3aa: CASRVAGIHYNEQFF

j_gene: TRBJ2-5
v_gene: TRBV7-9
d_gene: TRBD2
CDR3aa: CASSLGTSPETQYF

j_gene: TRBJ2-1
v_gene: TRBV4-1
d_gene: .
CDR3aa: CASSQDQKGGDEQFF

j_gene: TRBJ1-4
v_gene: TRBV25-1
d_gene: .
CDR3aa: CASSGVQGTNEKLFF

j_gene: TRBJ2-1
v_gene: TRBV30
d_gene: TRBD2
CDR3aa: CAWGRGATYNEQFF

j_gene: TRBJ2-1
v_gene: TRBV6-9
d_gene: TRBD2
CDR3aa: CASSYTLAGGYYNEQFF

j_gene: TRBJ2-3
v_gene: TRBV27
d_gene: .
CDR3aa: CASSWAGRSADTQYF

j_gene: TRBJ1-1
v_gene: TRBV27
d_gene: TRBD1
CDR3aa: CASSFPGGTEAFF

j_gene: TRBJ2-5
v_gene: TRBV13
d_gene: TRBD2
CDR3aa: CASSERGGTQYF

j_gene: TRBJ1-5
v_gene: TRBV12-3/TRBV12-4
d_gene: .
CDR3aa: CASSQSNQPQHF

j_gene: TRBJ2-2
v_gene: TRBV11-1
d_gene: TRBD1
CDR3aa: CASSSIGTGGTGELFF

j_gene: TRBJ2-3
v_gene: TRBV5-1
d_gene: .
CDR3aa: CASSGGYTDTQYF

j_gene: TRBJ1-4
v_gene: TRBV7-2
d_gene: .
CDR3aa: CASSVAGGEKLFF

j_gene: TRBJ1-4
v_gene: TRBV29-1
d_gene: .
CDR3aa: CSVGGGSEKLFF

j_gene: TRBJ2-1
v_gene: TRBV11-2
d_gene: .
CDR3aa: CASSLPLGPYNEQFF

j_gene: TRBJ2-7
v_gene: TRBV13
d_gene: TRBD2
CDR3aa: CASSLVREHHEQYF

j_gene: TRBJ2-1
v_gene: TRBV30
d_gene: .
CDR3aa: CAWSPGGNEQFF